Shown below are 17 T cell receptor beta chains from a single sample sequenced in a study of shared clonotypes between healthy human individuals. The table came from immunoSEQ multiplex PCR; TCRdb's copy has only in-frame clones and leaves some out. Here the sample spans 2 million to 2.5 million clones, nearly 97% being singletons. The sequenced sample consisted of naive CD4+ T cells sorted from blood. Subset specified: CD45RA+ positively selected. These receptors all come from a man between 18 and 35 years old in good health.

The V and J genes are TRBV28 and TRBJ1-5, with a weak D call TRBD1 (5 bases). V lost 6 bases and J lost 4, with 16 bases in between. The length of the CDR3 is 15 residues. Germline assignment: CDR1 MDHEN and CDR2 SYDVKM. CDR3 protein: CASRRKGLVNQPQHF. CDR3 DNA: TGTGCCAGCAGGCGAAAGGGGTTAGTGAATCAGCCCCAGCATTTT.

This rearrangement joins TRBV4-1 to TRBJ2-7; D gene uncertain. CDR3 length: 16 amino acids. CDR1 and CDR2 (germline): MGHRA, YSYEKL. V was trimmed by 0 bases and J by 1 base, leaving 13 bases between them. This chain's CDR3 is CASSQEAQSVSYEQYF. The DNA of the CDR3 is TGCGCCAGCAGCCAAGAAGCCCAGTCAGTATCCTACGAGCAGTACTTC.

The chain uses TRBV2 and TRBJ2-2; 10 nucleotides align to TRBD2. Germline V gene data show CDR1 as SNHLY and CDR2 as FYNNEI. Trimming at V came to 5 bases and at J to 0 bases, leaving 3 bases not matched to a gene. There are 16 residues in the CDR3. The DNA of the CDR3 is TGTGCCAGCAGTAGAAGCGGGGGGGCGAACACCGGGGAGCTGTTTTTT. Protein: CASSRSGGANTGELFF.

This sequence joins TRBV11-1 and TRBJ2-6; D remains unclear. Germline V gives CDR1 SGHAT, CDR2 FQDESV (reference sequence). The germline V and J ends were trimmed by 5 bases and 0 bases, with 14 bases remaining between them. The length of the CDR3 is 17 residues. The CDR3 spells CASSALLSLSGANVLTF. Here the CDR3 DNA reads TGTGCCAGCAGCGCCCTCCTGAGCCTCTCTGGGGCCAACGTCCTGACTTTC.

The chain combines TRBV10-3 with TRBJ2-7; the match to TRBD1 covers 9 bases. Germline assignment: CDR1 ENHRY and CDR2 SYGVKD. V shed 10 bases and J 1 base; nucleotides not matched to a gene: 11. The CDR3 is 15 residues long. The chain's CDR3 is CATVLEDRGSYEQYF. The CDR3 coding sequence is TGTGCCACCGTGTTGGAGGACAGGGGATCCTACGAGCAGTACTTC.

This chain links TRBV7-9 with TRBJ1-4; D not certain. From germline, CDR1 is SEHNR and CDR2 FQNEAQ (reference sequence). CDR3 length: 12 residues. V was pared by 3 bases and J by 8 bases, with 7 bases between. In DNA, the CDR3 is TGTGCCAGCAGCTTTCAACAGGAAAAACTGTTTTTT. Protein sequence: CASSFQQEKLFF. The entire variable domain, with the rest obtained from reference TRBV7-9 and TRBJ1-4, is as follows: DTGVSQNPRHKITKRGQNVTFRCDPISEHNRLYWYRQTLGQGPEFLTYFQNEAQLEKSRLLSDRFSAERPKGSFSTLEIQRTEQGDSAMYLCASSFQQEKLFFGSGTQLSVL.

The V call is TRBV4-2, the J call TRBJ2-1; 8 bases map to TRBD2. Germline-derived CDR1 and CDR2 are LGHNA and YNFKEQ. The CDR3 loop spans 15 amino acids. Trimming at V came to 4 bases and at J to 0 bases, leaving 2 bases not matched to a gene. CDR3 region: CASSRSGGSYNEQFF. The CDR3, as DNA: TGTGCCAGCAGCCGGAGCGGGGGCTCCTACAATGAGCAGTTCTTC.

The V and J genes are TRBV6-5 and TRBJ2-7, with D tentatively TRBD1 (6 bases). Trimming left V 0 bases short and J 3 bases short, with 15 bases between. The CDR3 is 16 residues long. Germline V gene lookup returns CDR1 MNHEY and CDR2 SVGAGI. Here the CDR3 reads CASSYSSGTPLYEQYF. The CDR3, as DNA: TGTGCCAGCAGTTACTCATCTGGGACACCGCTCTACGAGCAGTACTTC.

CDR3 nucleotide sequence: TGTGCCAGCAGCCCGCGGACGGCCTTACAAGAGACCCAGTACTTC. Amino acids: CASSPRTALQETQYF. V and J are TRBV7-9 and TRBJ2-5; no firm D call. This CDR3 is built from 15 residues. Germline CDR1 reads SEHNR; CDR2 reads FQNEAQ (reference sequence). V shed 5 bases and J shed 2 bases, with 15 bases lying between them.

The chain combines TRBV11-2 with TRBJ1-2, with TRBD1 as a possible D gene (5 bases). This CDR3 region has 16 residues. V lost 6 bases and J lost 4, with 21 bases in between. Germline V gene sequence: CDR1 SGHAT, CDR2 FQNNGV. The CDR3 here is CASREVAGRNGYGYTF. CDR3 DNA sequence: TGTGCCAGCAGGGAGGTGGCAGGGAGGAATGGCTATGGCTACACCTTC. Full variable domain (missing parts from reference TRBV11-2 and TRBJ1-2): EAGVAQSPRYKIIEKRQSVAFWCNPISGHATLYWYQQILGQGPKLLIQFQNNGVVDDSQLPKDRFSAERLKGVDSTLKIQPAKLEDSAVYLCASREVAGRNGYGYTFGSGTRLTVV.

The V call is TRBV18, the J call TRBJ2-1; TRBD2 matches 14 bases. The junction had 8 bases not matched to a gene; V was cut back by 5 bases and J by 8 bases. This CDR3 is 16 amino acids long. Per the germline V gene, CDR1 is KGHSH and CDR2 is LQKENI. The CDR3 protein is CASSTRTGLAGDEQFF. CDR3 nucleotide sequence: TGTGCCAGCTCAACACGCACGGGACTAGCGGGAGATGAGCAGTTCTTC.

The CDR3, as DNA: TGCGCCAGCAGCTCGGCCTTGGGGAACACTGAAGCTTTCTTT. It specifies CASSSALGNTEAFF. The chain combines TRBV5-1 with TRBJ1-1; no firm D call. Trimming removed 3 bases from V and 1 base from J, with 10 bases in between. The CDR3 contains 14 residues. Per germline, CDR1 SGHRS and CDR2 YFSETQ.

The chain combines TRBV7-2 with TRBJ2-7; the D is unclear. Germline CDR1 SGHTA, CDR2 FQGNSA. The CDR3 length is 14 residues. The V end was cut by 3 bases, the J end by 0 bases, with 9 bases between. CDR3 in amino acids: CASSLEYSSYEQYF. The CDR3 bases are TGTGCCAGCAGCTTGGAATACAGCTCCTACGAGCAGTACTTC.

V is TRBV7-2 and J is TRBJ1-5; no clear D gene. Between the trimmed V and J ends, which lost 5 bases and 6 bases, there was a span of 20 bases. CDR3 length: 16 amino acids. The germline V gene encodes CDR1 SGHTA and CDR2 FQGNSA. CDR3 loop: CASSPWAVGSSQPQHF. In nucleotides, the CDR3 is TGTGCCAGCAGCCCGTGGGCCGTGGGGTCTAGTCAGCCCCAGCATTTT. Full variable domain (remainder filled in from reference TRBV7-2 and TRBJ1-5): GAGVSQSPSNKVTEKGKDVELRCDPISGHTALYWYRQSLGQGLEFLIYFQGNSAPDKSGLPSDRFSAERTGGSVSTLTIQRTQQEDSAVYLCASSPWAVGSSQPQHFGDGTRLSIL.

The V call is TRBV5-1, the J call TRBJ2-5, with a weak D call TRBD2 (6 bases). This CDR3 region has 15 residues. Per germline, CDR1 SGHRS and CDR2 YFSETQ. The V end lost 6 bases, the J end lost 4 bases, and 19 bases lay between the germline ends. CDR3 in DNA: TGCGCCAGCACCGGGACTCTCCAGGGAGCAGAGACCCAGTACTTC. Amino acids: CASTGTLQGAETQYF.

This chain joins TRBV4-1 and TRBJ2-7, with D unresolved. V was trimmed by 3 bases and J by 4 bases, leaving 10 bases between them. CDR1 is MGHRA, CDR2 YSYEKL, per germline. The CDR3 loop spans 13 amino acids. The CDR3 protein is CASSQLQLYEQYF. In DNA form, the CDR3 reads TGCGCCAGCAGCCAGCTACAGCTTTACGAGCAGTACTTC.

The rearrangement links TRBV2 to TRBJ2-1; 7 nucleotides align to TRBD1. V was pared by 3 bases and J by 0 bases, with 2 bases of the junction left unmatched. Germline V gene lookup returns CDR1 SNHLY and CDR2 FYNNEI. The CDR3 spans 15 residues. The CDR3 spells CASSETGSSYNEQFF. The CDR3 DNA is TGTGCCAGCAGTGAGACAGGGAGCTCCTACAATGAGCAGTTCTTC.